This paragraph covers one T cell receptor beta chain sequence. Its antigen is undetermined. The study ran its PCR with 60 Vbeta and 13 Jbeta primers. The repertoire was sequenced with immunoSEQ multiplex PCR; TCRdb's copy has only in-frame clones and lacks some. The data contain some 130,000 clones, around two thirds of them singletons. Germline V CDR1 and CDR2: ENHRY, SYGVKD. This CDR3 spans 13 amino acids. V shed 2 bases and J shed 4 bases, with 7 bases lying between them. Donors in the study were healthy people who gave bone marrow. This entry is derived from a study of cytomegalovirus exposure and HLA in healthy donors. Study information: Approximately 80 million unique TCRs, all from HLA-typed donors, were included in an early release of the data. General observations from the study: The authors listed some 150 TCR beta chains as cytomegalovirus-associated. A later analysis linked a missense DCLRE1C variant to TCR beta V- and J-gene trimming.

The sequenced sample consisted of PBMCs. The chain combines TRBV10-3 with TRBJ2-3, with D possibly TRBD2 on 5 matching bases. The origin of this receptor is a human donor in good health. CDR3 DNA: TGTGCCATCAGTGAGAACGGGGCAGATACGCAGTATTTT. This encodes CAISENGADTQYF.